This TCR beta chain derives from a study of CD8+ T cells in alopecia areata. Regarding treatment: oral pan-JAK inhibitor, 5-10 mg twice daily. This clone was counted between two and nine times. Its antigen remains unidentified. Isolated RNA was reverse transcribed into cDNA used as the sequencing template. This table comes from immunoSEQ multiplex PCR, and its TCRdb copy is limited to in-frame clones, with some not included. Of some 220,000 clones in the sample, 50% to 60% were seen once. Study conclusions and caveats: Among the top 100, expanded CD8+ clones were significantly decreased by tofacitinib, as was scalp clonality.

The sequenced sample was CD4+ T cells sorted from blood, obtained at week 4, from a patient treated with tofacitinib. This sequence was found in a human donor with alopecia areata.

The CDR3 sequence is CASGDGSYEQYF. Written as DNA, the CDR3 is TGTGCCAGTGGGGACGGAAGCTACGAGCAGTACTTC. This chain connects TRBV11-1 to TRBJ2-7, with D perhaps assigned TRBD1 or TRBD2 (5 bases each). The V and J ends lost 9 bases and 3 bases respectively, with 12 bases between them. CDR1 and CDR2 (germline): SGHAT, FQDESV (reference sequence). The CDR3 sequence is 12 residues long. Full variable domain (missing parts from reference TRBV11-1 and TRBJ2-7): EAEVAQSPRYKITEKSQAVAFWCDPISGHATLYWYRQILGQGPELLVQFQDESVVDDSQLPKDRFSAERLKGVDSTLKIQPAELGDSAMYLCASGDGSYEQYFGPGTRLTVT.